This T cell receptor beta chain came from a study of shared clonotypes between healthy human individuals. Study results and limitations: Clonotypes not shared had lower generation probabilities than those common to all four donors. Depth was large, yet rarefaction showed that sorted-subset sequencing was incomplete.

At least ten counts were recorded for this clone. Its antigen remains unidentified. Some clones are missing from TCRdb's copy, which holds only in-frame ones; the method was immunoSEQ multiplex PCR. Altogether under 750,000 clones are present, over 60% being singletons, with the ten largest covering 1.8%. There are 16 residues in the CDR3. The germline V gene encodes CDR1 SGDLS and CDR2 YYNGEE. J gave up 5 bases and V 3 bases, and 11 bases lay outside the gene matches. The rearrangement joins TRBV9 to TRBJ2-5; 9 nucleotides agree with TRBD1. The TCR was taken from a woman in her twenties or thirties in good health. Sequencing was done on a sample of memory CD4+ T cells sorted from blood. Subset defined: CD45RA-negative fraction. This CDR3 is CASSASLGTGQETQYF. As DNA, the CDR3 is TGTGCCAGCAGCGCGAGCCTAGGGACAGGGCAGGAGACCCAGTACTTC.